The sequence of this TCR beta chain was determined in a study of CD8 T cells in ankylosing spondylitis. Regarding the study as a whole: About 8 highly homologous variants made up a TCR beta motif, and this motif appeared characteristic of ankylosing spondylitis blood.

On this clonotype itself: What it recognizes is unknown.

Scientists made TCR beta libraries using quantitative 5'-RACE with molecular barcodes. TCRdb fed the 5' RACE reads into MiXCR, producing one record per CDR3 protein. The top ten clones hold approximately 0.93% of a sample with about 480,000 distinct CDR3 sequences, 15% to 20% of them seen once. This CDR3 is built from 12 residues. This receptor was obtained from a male donor with ankylosing spondylitis. V usage is TRBV21-1 and J usage is TRBJ2-3. TRBV21-1 is marked as a pseudogene. Sequenced sample: blood, either unsorted or a sorted T cell fraction (not recorded which). The CDR3 reads CASSKKTDTQYF. CDR3 coding DNA: TGTGCCAGCAGCAAAAAGACAGATACGCAGTATTTT.